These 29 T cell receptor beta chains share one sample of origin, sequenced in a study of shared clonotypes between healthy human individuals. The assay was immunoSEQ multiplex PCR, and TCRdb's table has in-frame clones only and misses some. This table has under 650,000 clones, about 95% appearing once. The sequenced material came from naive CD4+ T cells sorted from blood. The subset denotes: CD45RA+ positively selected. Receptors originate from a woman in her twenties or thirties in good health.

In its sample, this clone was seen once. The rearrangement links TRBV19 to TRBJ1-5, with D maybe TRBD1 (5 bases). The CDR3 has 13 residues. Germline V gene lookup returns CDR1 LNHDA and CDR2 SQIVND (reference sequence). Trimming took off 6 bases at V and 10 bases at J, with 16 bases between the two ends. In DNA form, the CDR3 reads TGTGCCAGTAGCCAGGCCCGCGGGGGACCCCAGCATTTT. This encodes CASSQARGGPQHF.

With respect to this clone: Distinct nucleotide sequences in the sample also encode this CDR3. Here the CDR3 DNA reads TGTGCCAGCTCACCAAACAACTACGAGCAGTACTTC. Protein: CASSPNNYEQYF. The chain uses TRBV18 and TRBJ2-7; D unclear. V gave up 2 bases and J gave up 3 bases, with 5 bases separating them. This CDR3 region has 12 residues. The germline CDR1 and CDR2 sequences are KGHSH and LQKENI.

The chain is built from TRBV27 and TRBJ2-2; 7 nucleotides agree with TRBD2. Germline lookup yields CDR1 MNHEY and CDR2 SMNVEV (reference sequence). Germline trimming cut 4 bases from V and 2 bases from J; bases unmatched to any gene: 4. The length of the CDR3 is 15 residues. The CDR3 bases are TGTGCCAGCAGTTGGGGGAGGGGAAACACCGGGGAGCTGTTTTTT. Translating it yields CASSWGRGNTGELFF.

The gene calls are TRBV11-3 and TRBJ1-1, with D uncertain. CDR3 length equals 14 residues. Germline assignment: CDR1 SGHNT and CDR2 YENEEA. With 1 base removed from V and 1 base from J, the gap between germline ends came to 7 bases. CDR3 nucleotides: TGTGCCAGCAGCTTAGGCCATCCGAACACTGAAGCTTTCTTT. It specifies CASSLGHPNTEAFF.

The DNA of the CDR3 is TGTGCCAGCAGCCCCACAGGGGGCGGAGATACGCAGTATTTT. Its translation is CASSPTGGGDTQYF. The chain uses TRBV5-5 and TRBJ2-3; 9 bases match TRBD1. This CDR3 is 14 amino acids long. Germline V gene lookup returns CDR1 SGHKS and CDR2 YYEKEE (reference sequence). The ends lost 4 bases at V and 5 bases at J; junction bases unmatched: 5.

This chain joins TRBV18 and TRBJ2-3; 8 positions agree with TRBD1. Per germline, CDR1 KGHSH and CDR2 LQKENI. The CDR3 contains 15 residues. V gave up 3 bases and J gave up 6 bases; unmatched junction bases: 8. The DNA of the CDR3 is TGTGCCAGCTCACCGTTCGACAGGGGCGGTGATACGCAGTATTTT. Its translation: CASSPFDRGGDTQYF.

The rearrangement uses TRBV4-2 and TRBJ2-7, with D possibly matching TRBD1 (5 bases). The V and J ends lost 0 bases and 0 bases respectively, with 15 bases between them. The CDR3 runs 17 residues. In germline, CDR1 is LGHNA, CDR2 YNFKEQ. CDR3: CASSQDQEGASSYEQYF. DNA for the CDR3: TGTGCCAGCAGCCAAGATCAAGAAGGGGCGAGCTCCTACGAGCAGTACTTC.

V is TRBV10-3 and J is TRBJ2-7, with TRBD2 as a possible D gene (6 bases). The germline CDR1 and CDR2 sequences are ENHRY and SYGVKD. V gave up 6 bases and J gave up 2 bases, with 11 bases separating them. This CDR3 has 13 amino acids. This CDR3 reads CAISGDWAYEQYF. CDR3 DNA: TGTGCCATCAGCGGGGACTGGGCCTACGAGCAGTACTTC.

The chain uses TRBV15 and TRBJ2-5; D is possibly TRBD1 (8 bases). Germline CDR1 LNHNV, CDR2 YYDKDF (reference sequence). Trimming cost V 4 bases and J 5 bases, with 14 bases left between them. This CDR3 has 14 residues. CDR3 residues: CATSIGQGGETQYF. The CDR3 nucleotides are TGTGCCACCAGCATCGGACAGGGAGGGGAGACCCAGTACTTC.

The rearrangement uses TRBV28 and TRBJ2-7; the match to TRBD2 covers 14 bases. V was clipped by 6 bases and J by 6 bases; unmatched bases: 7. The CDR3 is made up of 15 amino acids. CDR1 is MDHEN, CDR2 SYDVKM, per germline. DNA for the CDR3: TGTGCCAGCAGGGGGACTAGCGGGAGAATGTTCGAGCAGTACTTC. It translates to CASRGTSGRMFEQYF. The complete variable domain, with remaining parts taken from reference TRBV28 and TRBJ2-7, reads DVKVTQSSRYLVKRTGEKVFLECVQDMDHENMFWYRQDPGLGLRLIYFSYDVKMKEKGDIPEGYSVSREKKERFSLILESASTNQTSMYLCASRGTSGRMFEQYFGPGTRLTVT.

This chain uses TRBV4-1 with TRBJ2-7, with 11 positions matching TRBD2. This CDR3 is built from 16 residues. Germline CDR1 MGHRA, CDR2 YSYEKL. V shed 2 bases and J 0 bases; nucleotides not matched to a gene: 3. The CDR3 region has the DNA TGCGCCAGCAGCCAATTACTAGCGGGAGACTCCTACGAGCAGTACTTC. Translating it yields CASSQLLAGDSYEQYF.

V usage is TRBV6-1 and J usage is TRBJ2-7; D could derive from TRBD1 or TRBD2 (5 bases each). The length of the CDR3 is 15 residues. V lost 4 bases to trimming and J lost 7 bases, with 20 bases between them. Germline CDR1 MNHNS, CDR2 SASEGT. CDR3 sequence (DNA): TGTGCCAGCAGTGGGGACCGGCCGTTTGATAGAGAGCAGTACTTC. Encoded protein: CASSGDRPFDREQYF.

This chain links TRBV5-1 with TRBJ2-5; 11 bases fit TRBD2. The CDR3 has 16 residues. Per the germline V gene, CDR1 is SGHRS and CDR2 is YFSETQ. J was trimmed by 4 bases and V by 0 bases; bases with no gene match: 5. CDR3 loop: CASSLVRLAGGETQYF. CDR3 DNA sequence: TGCGCCAGCAGCTTGGTCCGCCTAGCGGGAGGAGAGACCCAGTACTTC.

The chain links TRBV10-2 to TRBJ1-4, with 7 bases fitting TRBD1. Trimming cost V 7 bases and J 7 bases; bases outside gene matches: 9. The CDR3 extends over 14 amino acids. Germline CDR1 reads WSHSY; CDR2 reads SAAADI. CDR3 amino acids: CASTGTVKGEKLFF. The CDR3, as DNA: TGCGCCAGCACCGGGACAGTAAAAGGTGAAAAACTGTTTTTT.

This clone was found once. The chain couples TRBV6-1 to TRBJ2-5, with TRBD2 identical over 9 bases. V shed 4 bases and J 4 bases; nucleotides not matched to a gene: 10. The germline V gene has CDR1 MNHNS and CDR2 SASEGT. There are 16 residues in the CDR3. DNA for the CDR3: TGTGCCAGCAGTGCGTATAGCGGGAGACCCGGAGAGACCCAGTACTTC. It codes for CASSAYSGRPGETQYF.

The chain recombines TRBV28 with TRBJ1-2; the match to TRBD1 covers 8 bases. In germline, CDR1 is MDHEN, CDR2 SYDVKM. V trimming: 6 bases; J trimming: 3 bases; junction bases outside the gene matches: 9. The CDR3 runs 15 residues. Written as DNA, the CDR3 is TGTGCCAGCAGCGCGTCCGGGACAGGCGACTATGGCTACACCTTC. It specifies CASSASGTGDYGYTF.

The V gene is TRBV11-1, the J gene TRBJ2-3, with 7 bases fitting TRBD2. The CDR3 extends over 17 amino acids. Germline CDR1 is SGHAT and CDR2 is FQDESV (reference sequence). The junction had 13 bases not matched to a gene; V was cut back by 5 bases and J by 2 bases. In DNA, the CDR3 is TGTGCCAGCAGCGTCGGACTAGTCGGGTCCCCCACAGATACGCAGTATTTT. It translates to CASSVGLVGSPTDTQYF.

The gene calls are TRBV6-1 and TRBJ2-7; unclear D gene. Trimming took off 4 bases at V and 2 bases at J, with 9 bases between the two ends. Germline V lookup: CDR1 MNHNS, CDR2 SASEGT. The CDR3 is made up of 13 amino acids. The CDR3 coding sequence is TGTGCCAGCAGTGGGGCCAGGACCTACGAGCAGTACTTC. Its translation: CASSGARTYEQYF.

The CDR3, as DNA: TGTGCCAGTAGCCTAAGGGGGATCGAGACCAACGAGCAGTACTTC. Protein product: CASSLRGIETNEQYF. V gene TRBV19 combines with J gene TRBJ2-7; perhaps TRBD1 as D (6 bases). This CDR3 spans 15 amino acids. V lost 6 bases, J lost 5 bases, and 20 bases lay in between. CDR1 LNHDA and CDR2 SQIVND come from the germline V gene (reference sequence).

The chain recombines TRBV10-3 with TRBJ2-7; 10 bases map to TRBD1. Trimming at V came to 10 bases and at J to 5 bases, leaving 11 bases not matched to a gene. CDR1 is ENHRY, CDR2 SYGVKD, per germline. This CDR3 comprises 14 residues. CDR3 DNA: TGTGCCACCTCTCCGGGACAGGGGATCCACGAGCAGTACTTC. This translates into CATSPGQGIHEQYF.

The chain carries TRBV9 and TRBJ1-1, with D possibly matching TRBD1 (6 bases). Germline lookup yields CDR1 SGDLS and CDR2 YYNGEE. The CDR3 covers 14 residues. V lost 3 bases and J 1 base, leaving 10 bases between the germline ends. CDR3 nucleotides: TGTGCCAGCAGCGGACAGGTTGGGAACACTGAAGCTTTCTTT. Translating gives CASSGQVGNTEAFF. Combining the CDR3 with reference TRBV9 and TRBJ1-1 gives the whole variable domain DSGVTQTPKHLITATGQRVTLRCSPRSGDLSVYWYQQSLDQGLQFLIQYYNGEERAKGNILERFSAQQFPDLHSELNLSSLELGDSALYFCASSGQVGNTEAFFGQGTRLTVV.

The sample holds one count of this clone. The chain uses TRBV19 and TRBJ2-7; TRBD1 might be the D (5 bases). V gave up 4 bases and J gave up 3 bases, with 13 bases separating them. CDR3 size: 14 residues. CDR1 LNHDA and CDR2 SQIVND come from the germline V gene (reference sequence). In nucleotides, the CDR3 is TGTGCCAGTAGTAGGGGCAGGGAATACTACGAGCAGTACTTC. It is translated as CASSRGREYYEQYF.

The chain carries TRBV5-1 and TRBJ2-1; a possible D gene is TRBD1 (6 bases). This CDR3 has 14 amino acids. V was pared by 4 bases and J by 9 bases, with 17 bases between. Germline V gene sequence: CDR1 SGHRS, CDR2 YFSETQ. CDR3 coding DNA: TGCGCCAGCAGCAACCCGGACAGAGAGGCTGAGCAGTTCTTC. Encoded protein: CASSNPDREAEQFF.

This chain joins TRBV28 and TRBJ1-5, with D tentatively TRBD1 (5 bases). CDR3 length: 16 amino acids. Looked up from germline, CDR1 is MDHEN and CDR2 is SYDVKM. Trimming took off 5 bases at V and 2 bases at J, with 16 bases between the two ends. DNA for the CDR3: TGTGCCAGCAGTGACCAGGGTCAGGGAGGCAATCAGCCCCAGCATTTT. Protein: CASSDQGQGGNQPQHF.

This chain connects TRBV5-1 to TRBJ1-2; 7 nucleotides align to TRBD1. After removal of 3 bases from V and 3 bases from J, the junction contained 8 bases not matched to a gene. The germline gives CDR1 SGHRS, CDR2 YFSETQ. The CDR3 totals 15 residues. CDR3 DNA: TGCGCCAGCAGCTCTGGGACAGTAAAGGACTATGGCTACACCTTC. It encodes CASSSGTVKDYGYTF.

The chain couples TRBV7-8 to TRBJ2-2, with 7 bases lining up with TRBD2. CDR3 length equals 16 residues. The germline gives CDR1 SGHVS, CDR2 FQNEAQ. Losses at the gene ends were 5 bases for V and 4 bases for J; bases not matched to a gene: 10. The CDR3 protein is CASSVGGGPVTGELFF. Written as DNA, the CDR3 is TGTGCCAGCAGCGTTGGGGGAGGGCCCGTCACCGGGGAGCTGTTTTTT.

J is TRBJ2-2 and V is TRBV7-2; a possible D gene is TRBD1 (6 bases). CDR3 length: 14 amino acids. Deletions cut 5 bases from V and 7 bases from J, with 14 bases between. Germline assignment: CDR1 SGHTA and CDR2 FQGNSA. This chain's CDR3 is CASSPYRANGELFF. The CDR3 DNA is TGTGCCAGCAGCCCCTACAGGGCTAACGGGGAGCTGTTTTTT. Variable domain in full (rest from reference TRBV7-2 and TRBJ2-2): GAGVSQSPSNKVTEKGKDVELRCDPISGHTALYWYRQSLGQGLEFLIYFQGNSAPDKSGLPSDRFSAERTGGSVSTLTIQRTQQEDSAVYLCASSPYRANGELFFGEGSRLTVL.

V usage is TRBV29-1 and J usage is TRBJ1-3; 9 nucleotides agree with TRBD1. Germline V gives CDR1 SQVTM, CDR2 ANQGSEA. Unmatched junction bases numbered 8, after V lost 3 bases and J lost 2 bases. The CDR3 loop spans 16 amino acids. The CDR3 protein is CSVDGTGTIAGNTIYF. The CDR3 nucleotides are TGCAGCGTTGATGGGACAGGGACAATTGCTGGAAACACCATATATTTT.

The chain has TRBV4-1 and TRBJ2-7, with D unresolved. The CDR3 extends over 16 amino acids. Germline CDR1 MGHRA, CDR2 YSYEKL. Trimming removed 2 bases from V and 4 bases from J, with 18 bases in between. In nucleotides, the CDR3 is TGCGCCAGCAGCCAATTTCTAGTGGTGCCCGAATACGAGCAGTACTTC. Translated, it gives CASSQFLVVPEYEQYF.